These 20 T cell receptor beta chains share one sample of origin, sequenced in a study of T-cell reconstitution after alpha-beta-depleted transplantation in children (dated by TCRdb to the mid-2010s). Libraries were constructed by PCR. The sequencing machine was an Illumina HiSeq 2500. TCR libraries were prepared with molecular barcoding, using unique molecular identifiers to normalize TCRbeta repertoire quantification. The public reads were quality trimmed at Q25 with fastp and then assembled into clones with MiXCR by TCRdb, keeping productive beta chains. A single entry per CDR3 protein holds the most common genes and DNA from its merged rows. This sample has about 610,000 distinct CDR3 sequences in its table, and about 11% of those were observed once. Of the sample, less than 4.5% is held by the ten largest clones. The source was PBMCs from the stem cell graft donor, collected from the stem cell graft. The receptors were sampled from a human donor who donated a stem cell graft to a child with acute myeloid leukemia.

This clonotype was seen only a few times. The rearrangement uses TRBV2 and TRBJ1-5; D is possibly TRBD1 (6 bases). The germline CDR1 and CDR2 sequences are SNHLY and FYNNEI. V gave up 8 bases and J gave up 5 bases, with 10 bases separating them. The CDR3 runs to 12 residues. CDR3 DNA sequence: TGTGCCAGCGGGGGGGGCGATCAGCCCCAGCATTTT. It specifies CASGGGDQPQHF. The whole variable domain, remainder taken from reference TRBV2 and TRBJ1-5, is EPEVTQTPSHQVTQMGQEVILRCVPISNHLYFYWYRQILGQKVEFLVSFYNNEISEKSEIFDDQFSVERPDGSNFTLKIRSTKLEDSAMYFCASGGGDQPQHFGDGTRLSIL.

V usage is TRBV20-1 and J usage is TRBJ2-7, with D possibly TRBD1 on 5 matching bases. V lost 0 bases to trimming and J lost 5 bases, with 20 bases between them. CDR1 and CDR2 from the germline V gene are DFQATT and SNEGSKA (reference sequence). The CDR3 runs 16 residues. The CDR3 nucleotides read TGCAGTGCTAGAGATCCCCTGACAGTAACGGGCGACGAGCAGTACTTC. Translating it yields CSARDPLTVTGDEQYF.

This clonotype was counted only a few times. V is TRBV7-8 and J is TRBJ2-5; D gene unclear. Germline values: CDR1 SGHVS, CDR2 FQNEAQ. V was clipped by 5 bases and J by 5 bases, with 15 bases between them. CDR3 length: 14 residues. CDR3 loop: CASSRKTAAETQYF. CDR3 coding DNA: TGTGCCAGCAGCCGAAAAACGGCTGCGGAGACCCAGTACTTC.

This clonotype was seen at least ten times. The V and J genes are TRBV6-2 or TRBV6-3 and TRBJ2-1; 9 bases align to TRBD2. CDR3 length: 15 residues. CDR1 is MNHEY, CDR2 SVGEGT, per germline. Trimming at V came to 6 bases and at J to 6 bases, leaving 9 bases not matched to a gene. The CDR3 here is CASSPLGGRVNEQFF. As DNA, the CDR3 is TGTGCCAGCAGCCCCCTTGGCGGGAGGGTCAATGAGCAGTTCTTC.

A few counts support this clonotype. The V call is TRBV20-1, the J call TRBJ2-1, with D perhaps TRBD2 (6 bases). Germline V lookup: CDR1 DFQATT, CDR2 SNEGSKA (reference sequence). This CDR3 is 13 amino acids long. V was shortened by 0 bases and J by 7 bases, with 10 bases between the two germline ends. The CDR3 DNA reads as TGCAGTGCTAGAGACGGGCTAGCGAATGAGCAGTTCTTC. Amino acid sequence: CSARDGLANEQFF.

This chain joins TRBV27 and TRBJ2-3; 16 bases fit TRBD2. V lost 3 bases, J lost 6 bases, and 12 bases stayed unmatched. The length of the CDR3 is 19 residues. Germline values: CDR1 MNHEY, CDR2 SMNVEV (reference sequence). The CDR3 DNA is TGTGCCAGCAGTTTTCTGGGACTAGCGGGAGGGGAGGCGGCGGATACGCAGTATTTT. Amino acids: CASSFLGLAGGEAADTQYF.

This clonotype came up a few times. The chain couples TRBV18 to TRBJ2-3, with D perhaps TRBD1 (6 bases). Trimming cost V 3 bases and J 7 bases, with 17 bases left between them. This CDR3 spans 15 amino acids. Germline loops: CDR1 KGHSH, CDR2 LQKENI. CDR3 sequence (DNA): TGTGCCAGCTCACCCGTAGGGGGAGAAGTGAATACGCAGTATTTT. It yields the protein CASSPVGGEVNTQYF.

The chain employs TRBV28 and TRBJ1-1; tentative D call: TRBD1 (5 bases). This CDR3 comprises 14 residues. The V end was cut by 8 bases, the J end by 1 base, with 14 bases between. The V gene's germline CDR1 is MDHEN and CDR2 SYDVKM. The CDR3 here is CASFSGDRNTEAFF. The CDR3 DNA sequence: TGTGCCAGCTTTTCGGGCGACAGGAACACTGAAGCTTTCTTT.

This clonotype was detected a few times. CDR3 coding DNA: TGCAGTGCCAATGGACTAGCGGAAGAGACCCAGTACTTC. Protein: CSANGLAEETQYF. The rearrangement joins TRBV20-1 to TRBJ2-5, with 10 bases fitting TRBD2. CDR1 and CDR2 (germline): DFQATT, SNEGSKA (reference sequence). After removal of 6 bases from V and 3 bases from J, the junction contained 4 bases not matched to a gene. This CDR3 is built from 13 residues.

This clonotype was detected only a few times. J is TRBJ2-1 and V is TRBV5-1; 10 positions match TRBD2. Germline assignment: CDR1 SGHRS and CDR2 YFSETQ. V lost 3 bases and J lost 5; bases outside the gene matches: 8. The CDR3 extends over 16 amino acids. In nucleotides, the CDR3 is TGCGCCAGCAGCTCGACCACTAGCGGGGAGAACAATGAGCAGTTCTTC. Translating it yields CASSSTTSGENNEQFF.

This clonotype turned up a few times. This rearrangement joins TRBV12-3 or TRBV12-4 to TRBJ2-2; tentatively, D is TRBD2 (7 bases). With 4 bases removed from V and 4 bases from J, the gap between germline ends came to 10 bases. The CDR3 spans 14 residues. DNA of the CDR3: TGTGCCAGCAGTTGGGGAGGGGGCACCGGGGAGCTGTTTTTT. Translated: CASSWGGGTGELFF.

The chain combines TRBV7-2 with TRBJ2-1; TRBD2 aligns across 14 bases. The V gene end was trimmed by 2 bases and the J gene end by 7 bases; junction bases not matched to a gene: 10. The length of the CDR3 is 18 residues. CDR1 SGHTA and CDR2 FQGNSA come from the germline V gene. CDR3 loop: CASSLLRQTSGRANEQFF. For the CDR3, the DNA is TGTGCCAGCAGCTTACTCCGCCAGACTAGCGGGAGGGCGAATGAGCAGTTCTTC. The variable domain in full, completed from reference TRBV7-2 and TRBJ2-1, reads GAGVSQSPSNKVTEKGKDVELRCDPISGHTALYWYRQSLGQGLEFLIYFQGNSAPDKSGLPSDRFSAERTGGSVSTLTIQRTQQEDSAVYLCASSLLRQTSGRANEQFFGPGTRLTVL.

This chain uses TRBV20-1 with TRBJ1-6; D is uncertain. The CDR3 extends over 12 amino acids. CDR1 and CDR2 (germline): DFQATT, SNEGSKA (reference sequence). CDR3 in DNA: TGCAGCCCCGGCCGGAATAATTCACCCCTCCACTTT. Translating it yields CSPGRNNSPLHF.

The chain is built from TRBV18 and TRBJ2-5; D ambiguous. The ends were cut back, 2 bases at V and 3 bases at J, with 10 bases in the middle. CDR3 length: 14 residues. The V gene's germline CDR1 is KGHSH and CDR2 LQKENI. CDR3 sequence (DNA): TGTGCCAGCTCACCAGCGCTCCGGGAAGAGACCCAGTACTTC. This sequence encodes CASSPALREETQYF.

This clonotype was counted between two and nine times. The chain recombines TRBV12-3 or TRBV12-4 with TRBJ2-7, with D maybe TRBD1 (6 bases). This CDR3 is built from 16 residues. V was pared by 3 bases and J by 2 bases, with 17 bases between. The CDR3 DNA reads TGTGCCAGCAGTTTCAAATCCGGGACACGAGCCTACGAGCAGTACTTC. This gives the protein CASSFKSGTRAYEQYF.

This clonotype showed up just a few times. DNA for the CDR3: TGTGCCAGCAGCGCTAGTACCCAGTCCTACGAGCAGTACTTC. Its translation: CASSASTQSYEQYF. The rearrangement joins TRBV7-9 to TRBJ2-7; D is ambiguous. V lost 5 bases and J lost 1, with 12 bases in between. CDR3 size: 14 residues. Germline CDR1 reads SEHNR; CDR2 reads FQNEAQ (reference sequence).

The sample holds many counts of this clonotype. V usage is TRBV18 and J usage is TRBJ1-5; the D gene is possibly TRBD1 (5 bases). Per germline, CDR1 KGHSH and CDR2 LQKENI. The length of the CDR3 is 15 residues. The V gene lost 5 bases and the J gene lost 2 bases, with 13 bases spanning the gap. The CDR3 coding sequence is TGTGCCAGCTCATGGTCAGGGTTGGGCAATCAGCCCCAGCATTTT. Translated, it gives CASSWSGLGNQPQHF.

This clonotype was observed a few times. The V gene is TRBV12-3 or TRBV12-4, the J gene TRBJ2-1, with 7 bases lining up with TRBD1. The CDR3 totals 16 residues. V shed 8 bases and J 6 bases; nucleotides not matched to a gene: 16. The CDR3 protein is CASQPLDRRWSNEQFF. CDR3 bases: TGTGCCAGCCAACCGCTGGACAGGCGTTGGAGCAATGAGCAGTTCTTC.

This clonotype has at least ten counts. Here the CDR3 DNA reads TGCAGTGTGTCCGGGAGGACCACAGATACGCAGTATTTT. Translated: CSVSGRTTDTQYF. V gene TRBV20-1 combines with J gene TRBJ2-3; 7 bases align to TRBD2. This CDR3 is 13 amino acids long. Unmatched junction bases numbered 6, after V lost 7 bases and J lost 2 bases. From germline, CDR1 is DFQATT and CDR2 SNEGSKA (reference sequence).

This clonotype was detected many times. The chain recombines TRBV3-1 with TRBJ2-1; D not resolved. The CDR3 consists of 11 residues. CDR1 and CDR2 (germline): LGHDT, YNNKEL (reference sequence). The V end lost 3 bases, the J end lost 6 bases, and 3 bases lay between the germline ends. Here the CDR3 DNA reads TGTGCCAGCAGCCACGCCAATGAGCAGTTCTTC. Translating gives CASSHANEQFF.